The source of this T cell receptor (beta chain) is a study of blood T cell repertoires in COVID-19. Study-wide background: Samples came from the United States, Italy and Spain, spanning acute and convalescent COVID-19.

Authors' methods: Nucleated cell number was recorded as an estimate derived from reference gene primer amplification. The data were produced by immunoSEQ multiplex PCR, yet TCRdb's version contains in-frame clones alone and is incomplete. Clone size and V and J calls were adopted from that table, with D and trimming inferred from the DNA. This sample has about 170,000 clones, with roughly four fifths found just once. Germline assignment: CDR1 SGHNT and CDR2 YYREEE (reference sequence). V trimming: 4 bases; J trimming: 0 bases; junction bases outside the gene matches: 4. This CDR3 comprises 15 residues.

The clonotype was recovered from a human donor with acute or convalescent COVID-19. The donor label of this sample is uncertain. The specimen was peripheral blood. This chain uses TRBV5-4 with TRBJ2-1; 7 bases fit TRBD2. The chain's CDR3 is CASSRGEDSYNEQFF. CDR3 bases: TGTGCCAGCAGCCGGGGGGAGGACTCCTACAATGAGCAGTTCTTC.